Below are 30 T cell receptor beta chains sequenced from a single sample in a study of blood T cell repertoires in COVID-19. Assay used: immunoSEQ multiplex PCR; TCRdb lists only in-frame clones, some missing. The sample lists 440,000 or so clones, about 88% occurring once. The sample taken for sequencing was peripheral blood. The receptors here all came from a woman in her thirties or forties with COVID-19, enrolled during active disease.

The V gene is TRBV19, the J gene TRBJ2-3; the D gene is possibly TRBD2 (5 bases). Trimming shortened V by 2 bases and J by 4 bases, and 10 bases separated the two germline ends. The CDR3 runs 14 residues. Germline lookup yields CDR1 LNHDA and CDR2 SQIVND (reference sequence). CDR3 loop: CASSIRGSADTQYF. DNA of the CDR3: TGTGCCAGTAGTATACGGGGTTCCGCAGATACGCAGTATTTT.

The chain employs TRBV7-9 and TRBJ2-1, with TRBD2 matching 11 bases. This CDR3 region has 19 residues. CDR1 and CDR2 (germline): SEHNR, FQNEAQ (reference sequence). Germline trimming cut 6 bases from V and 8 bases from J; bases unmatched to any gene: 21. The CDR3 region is CASRGLLGTSGHLGDEQFF. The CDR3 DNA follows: TGTGCCAGCAGGGGTCTCTTAGGGACTAGCGGTCACTTAGGGGATGAGCAGTTCTTC.

The CDR3: CASSPQVAGTYNEQFF. The CDR3 DNA sequence: TGCGCCAGCAGCCCTCAGGTAGCAGGGACCTACAATGAGCAGTTCTTC. The V call is TRBV5-1, the J call TRBJ2-1; weak D call: TRBD1 (5 bases). V lost 4 bases and J 2 bases, leaving 16 bases between the germline ends. Germline V lookup: CDR1 SGHRS, CDR2 YFSETQ. There are 16 residues in the CDR3.

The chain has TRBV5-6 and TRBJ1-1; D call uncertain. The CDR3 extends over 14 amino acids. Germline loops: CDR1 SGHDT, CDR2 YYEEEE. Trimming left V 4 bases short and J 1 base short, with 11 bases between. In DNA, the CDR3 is TGTGCCAGCAGCCCTGGACTTCCGAACACTGAAGCTTTCTTT. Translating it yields CASSPGLPNTEAFF.

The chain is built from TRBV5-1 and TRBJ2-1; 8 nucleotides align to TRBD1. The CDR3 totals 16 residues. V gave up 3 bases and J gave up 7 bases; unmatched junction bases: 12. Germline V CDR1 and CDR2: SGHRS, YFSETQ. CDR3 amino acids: CASSWNPGGEMNEQFF. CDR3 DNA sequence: TGCGCCAGCAGCTGGAATCCAGGGGGCGAAATGAATGAGCAGTTCTTC.

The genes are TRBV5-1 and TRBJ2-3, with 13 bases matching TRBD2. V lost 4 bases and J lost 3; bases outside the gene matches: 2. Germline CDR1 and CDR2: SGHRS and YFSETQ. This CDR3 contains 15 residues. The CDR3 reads CASSRTSGSTDTQYF. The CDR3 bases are TGCGCCAGCAGCAGGACTAGCGGGAGTACAGATACGCAGTATTTT.

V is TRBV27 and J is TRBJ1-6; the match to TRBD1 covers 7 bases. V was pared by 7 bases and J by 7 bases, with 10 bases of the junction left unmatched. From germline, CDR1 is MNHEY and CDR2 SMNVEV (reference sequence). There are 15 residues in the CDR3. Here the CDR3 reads CASTDGDRRNSPLHF. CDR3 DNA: TGTGCCAGCACAGACGGGGACAGAAGGAATTCACCCCTCCACTTT.

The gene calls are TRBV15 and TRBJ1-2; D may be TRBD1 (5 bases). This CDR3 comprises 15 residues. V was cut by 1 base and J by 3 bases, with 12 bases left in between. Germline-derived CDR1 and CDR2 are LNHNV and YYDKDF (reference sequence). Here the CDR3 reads CATSRGVDSHYGYTF. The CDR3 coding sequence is TGTGCCACCAGCAGAGGGGTCGACAGTCACTATGGCTACACCTTC.

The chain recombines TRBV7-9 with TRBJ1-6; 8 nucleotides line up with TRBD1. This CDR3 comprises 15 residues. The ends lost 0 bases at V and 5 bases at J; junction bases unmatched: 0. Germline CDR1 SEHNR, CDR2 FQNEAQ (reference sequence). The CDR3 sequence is CASSLADRDNSPLHF. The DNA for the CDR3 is TGTGCCAGCAGCTTAGCGGACAGGGATAATTCACCCCTCCACTTT. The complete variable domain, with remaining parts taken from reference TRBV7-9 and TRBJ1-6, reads DTGVSQNPRHKITKRGQNVTFRCDPISEHNRLYWYRQTLGQGPEFLTYFQNEAQLEKSRLLSDRFSAERPKGSFSTLEIQRTEQGDSAMYLCASSLADRDNSPLHFGNGTRLTVT.

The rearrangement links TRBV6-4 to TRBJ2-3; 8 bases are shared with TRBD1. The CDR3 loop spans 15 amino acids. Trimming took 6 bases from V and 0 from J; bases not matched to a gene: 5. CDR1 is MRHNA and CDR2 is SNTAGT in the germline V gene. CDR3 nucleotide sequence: TGTGCCAGCAGCCTGGACAGGGCTAGCACAGATACGCAGTATTTT. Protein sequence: CASSLDRASTDTQYF.

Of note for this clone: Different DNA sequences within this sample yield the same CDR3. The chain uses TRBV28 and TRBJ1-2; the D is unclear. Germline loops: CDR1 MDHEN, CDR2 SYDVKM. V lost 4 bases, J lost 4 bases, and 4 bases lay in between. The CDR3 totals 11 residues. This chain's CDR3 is CASSSLYGYTF. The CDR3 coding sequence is TGTGCCAGCAGTTCTCTCTATGGCTACACCTTC.

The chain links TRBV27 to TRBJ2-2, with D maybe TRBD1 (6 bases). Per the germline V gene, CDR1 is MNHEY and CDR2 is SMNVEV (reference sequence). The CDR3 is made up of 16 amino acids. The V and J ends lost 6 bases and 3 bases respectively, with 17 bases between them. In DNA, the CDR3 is TGTGCCAGCAGATTACAGGGTTGGGCGCACACCGGGGAGCTGTTTTTT. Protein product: CASRLQGWAHTGELFF.

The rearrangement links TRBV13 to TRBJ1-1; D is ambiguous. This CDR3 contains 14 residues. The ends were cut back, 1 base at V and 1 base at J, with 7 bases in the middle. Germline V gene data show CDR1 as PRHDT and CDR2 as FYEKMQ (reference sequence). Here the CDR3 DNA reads TGTGCCAGCAGCTTAGCGGGGAGGAACACTGAAGCTTTCTTT. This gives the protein CASSLAGRNTEAFF.

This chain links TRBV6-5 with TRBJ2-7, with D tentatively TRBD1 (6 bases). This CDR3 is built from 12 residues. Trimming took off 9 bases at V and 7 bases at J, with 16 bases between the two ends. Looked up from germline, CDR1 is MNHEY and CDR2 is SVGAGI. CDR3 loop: CASETQGLEQYF. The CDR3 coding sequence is TGTGCCAGTGAAACACAGGGCTTAGAGCAGTACTTC.

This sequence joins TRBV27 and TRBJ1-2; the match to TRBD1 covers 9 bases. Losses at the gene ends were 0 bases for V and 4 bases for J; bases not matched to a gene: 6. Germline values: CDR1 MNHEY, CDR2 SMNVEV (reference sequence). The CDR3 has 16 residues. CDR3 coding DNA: TGTGCCAGCAGTTTATCGAGGACAGGGGATGCCTATGGCTACACCTTC. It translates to CASSLSRTGDAYGYTF.

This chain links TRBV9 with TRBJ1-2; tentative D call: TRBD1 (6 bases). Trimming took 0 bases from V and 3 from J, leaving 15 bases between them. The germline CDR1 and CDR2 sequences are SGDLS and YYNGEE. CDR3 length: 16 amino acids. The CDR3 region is CASSVGGLQGYYGYTF. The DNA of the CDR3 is TGTGCCAGCAGCGTAGGAGGTCTACAGGGCTACTATGGCTACACCTTC.

CDR3 in amino acids: CASSSGQGGTAFF. The CDR3 DNA reads TGTGCCAGCAGTTCTGGACAGGGGGGGACGGCTTTCTTT. The chain recombines TRBV12-3 or TRBV12-4 with TRBJ1-1; 10 nucleotides agree with TRBD1. The CDR3 loop spans 13 amino acids. Trimming cost V 4 bases and J 11 bases; bases outside gene matches: 7.

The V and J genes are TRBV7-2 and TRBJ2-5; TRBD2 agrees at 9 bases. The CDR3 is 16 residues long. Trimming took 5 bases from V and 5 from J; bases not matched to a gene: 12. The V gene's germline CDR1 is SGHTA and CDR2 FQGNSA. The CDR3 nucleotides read TGTGCCAGCAGCCCCAGCGCGGGACTAGCCCGCGAGACCCAGTACTTC. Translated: CASSPSAGLARETQYF.

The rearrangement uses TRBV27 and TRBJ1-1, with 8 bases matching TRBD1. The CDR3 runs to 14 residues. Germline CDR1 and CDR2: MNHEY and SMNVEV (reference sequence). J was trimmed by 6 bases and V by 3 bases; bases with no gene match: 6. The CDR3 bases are TGTGCCAGCAGTTTCTTGGGACAGGATGCTGAAGCTTTCTTT. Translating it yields CASSFLGQDAEAFF.

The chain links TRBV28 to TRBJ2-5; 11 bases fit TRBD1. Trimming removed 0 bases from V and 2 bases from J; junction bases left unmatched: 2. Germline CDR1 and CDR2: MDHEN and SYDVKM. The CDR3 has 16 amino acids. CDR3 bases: TGTGCCAGCAGTTTATGGGGGGACAGGGGGCAAGAGACCCAGTACTTC. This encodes CASSLWGDRGQETQYF.

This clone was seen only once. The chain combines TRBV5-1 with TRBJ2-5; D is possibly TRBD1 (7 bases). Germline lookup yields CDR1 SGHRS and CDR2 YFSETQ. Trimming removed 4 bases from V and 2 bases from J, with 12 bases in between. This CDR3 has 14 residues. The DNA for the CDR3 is TGCGCCAGCAGCGGAGGGACAGCACAAGAGACCCAGTACTTC. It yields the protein CASSGGTAQETQYF.

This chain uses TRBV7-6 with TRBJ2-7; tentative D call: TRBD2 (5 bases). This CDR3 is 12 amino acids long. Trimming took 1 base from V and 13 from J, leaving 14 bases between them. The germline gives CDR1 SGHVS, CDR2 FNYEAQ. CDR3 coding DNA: TGTGCCAGCAGCTTAGTGCCGGACTCTCTATACTTC. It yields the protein CASSLVPDSLYF.

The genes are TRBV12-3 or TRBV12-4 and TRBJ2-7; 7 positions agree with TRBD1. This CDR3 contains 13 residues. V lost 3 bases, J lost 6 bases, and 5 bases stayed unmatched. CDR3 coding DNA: TGTGCCAGCAGTTTGGGACAGTCGGGCGAGCAGTACTTC. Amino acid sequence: CASSLGQSGEQYF.

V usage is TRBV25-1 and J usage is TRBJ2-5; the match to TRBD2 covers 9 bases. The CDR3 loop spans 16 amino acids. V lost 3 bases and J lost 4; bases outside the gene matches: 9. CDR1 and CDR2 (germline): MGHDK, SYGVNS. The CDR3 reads CASSERWREGRETQYF. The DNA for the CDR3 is TGTGCCAGCAGTGAGAGGTGGCGGGAGGGCCGAGAGACCCAGTACTTC.

DNA of the CDR3: TGTGCCAGTAGGTCCGGCGGGGCCTATAGAGACCACGAGCAGTACTTC. It translates to CASRSGGAYRDHEQYF. This rearrangement joins TRBV19 to TRBJ2-7, with TRBD2 as a possible D gene (6 bases). The CDR3 totals 16 residues. Deletions cut 6 bases from V and 5 bases from J, with 23 bases between. CDR1 is LNHDA and CDR2 is SQIVND in the germline V gene (reference sequence).

The CDR3 DNA follows: TGCGCCAGCAGCCACATACAGGACACTGAAGCTTTCTTT. The encoded protein is CASSHIQDTEAFF. The chain uses TRBV4-3 and TRBJ1-1, with D possibly being TRBD1 (5 bases). The V end was cut by 3 bases, the J end by 3 bases, with 8 bases between. Germline CDR1 reads LGHNA; CDR2 reads YSLEER. The CDR3 covers 13 residues.

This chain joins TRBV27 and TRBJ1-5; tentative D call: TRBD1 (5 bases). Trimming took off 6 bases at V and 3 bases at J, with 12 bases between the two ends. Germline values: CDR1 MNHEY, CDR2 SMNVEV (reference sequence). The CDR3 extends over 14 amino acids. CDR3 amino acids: CASRGLSINQPQHF. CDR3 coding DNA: TGTGCCAGCAGGGGGCTATCGATCAATCAGCCCCAGCATTTT.

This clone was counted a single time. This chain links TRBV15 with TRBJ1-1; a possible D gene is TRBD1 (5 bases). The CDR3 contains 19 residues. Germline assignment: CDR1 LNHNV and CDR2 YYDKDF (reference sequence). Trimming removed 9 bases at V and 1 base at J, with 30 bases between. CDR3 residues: CATSVRWDRREGENTEAFF. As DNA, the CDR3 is TGTGCCACTAGCGTAAGGTGGGATCGCAGGGAGGGCGAGAACACTGAAGCTTTCTTT.

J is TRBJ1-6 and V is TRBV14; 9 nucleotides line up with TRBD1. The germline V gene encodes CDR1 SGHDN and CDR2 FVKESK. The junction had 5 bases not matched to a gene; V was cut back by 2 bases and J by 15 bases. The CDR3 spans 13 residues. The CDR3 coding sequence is TGTGCCAGCAGCCAAACACAGGGGGCTCGCCTCCACTTT. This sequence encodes CASSQTQGARLHF.

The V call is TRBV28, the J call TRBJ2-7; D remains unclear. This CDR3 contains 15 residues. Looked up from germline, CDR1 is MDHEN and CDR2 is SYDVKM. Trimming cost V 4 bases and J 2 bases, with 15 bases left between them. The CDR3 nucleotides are TGTGCCAGCAGTTCCCCAGCAGGCCAAACCTACGAGCAGTACTTC. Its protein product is CASSSPAGQTYEQYF.